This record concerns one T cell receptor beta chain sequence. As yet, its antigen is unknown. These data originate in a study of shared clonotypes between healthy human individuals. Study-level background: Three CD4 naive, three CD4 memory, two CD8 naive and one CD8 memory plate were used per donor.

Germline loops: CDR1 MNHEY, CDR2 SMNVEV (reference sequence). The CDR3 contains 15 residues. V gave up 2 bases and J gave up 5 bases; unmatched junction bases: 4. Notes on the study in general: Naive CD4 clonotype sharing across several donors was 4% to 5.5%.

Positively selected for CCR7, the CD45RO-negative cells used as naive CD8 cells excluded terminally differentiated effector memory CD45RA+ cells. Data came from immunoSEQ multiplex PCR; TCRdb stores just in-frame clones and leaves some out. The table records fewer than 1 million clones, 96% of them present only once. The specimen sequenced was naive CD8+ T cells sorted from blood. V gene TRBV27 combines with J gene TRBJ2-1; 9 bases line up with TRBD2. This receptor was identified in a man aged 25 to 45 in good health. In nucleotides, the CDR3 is TGTGCCAGCAGTTTAAGGCGGGAGGGGGACAATGAGCAGTTCTTC. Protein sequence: CASSLRREGDNEQFF.